These T cell receptor beta chains were read from a single sample in a study of blood T cells in healthy people across ages. MiXCR was run by TCRdb on the 5' RACE reads, yielding one entry per CDR3 protein. This sample has roughly 680,000 distinct CDR3 sequences, with around half found just once. Sample: blood. These TCRs come from a woman in her sixties or seventies in good health. The conserved cysteine and the conserved F or W are not part of the CDR3 here.

J gene,CDR3 length,V gene,CDR3 protein
TRBJ2-7,14,TRBV6-2/TRBV6-3,ASSQRHSGGSYEQY
TRBJ1-4,13,TRBV28,ASTQPGQGREKLF
TRBJ2-1,18,TRBV7-9,ASSLNRPVGRRGTYNEQF
TRBJ2-5,9,TRBV30,AWRKGETQY
TRBJ1-2,11,TRBV10-3,ATAPGGTYGYT
TRBJ2-4,17,TRBV4-3,ASSQEPLLGTGDIYGQY
TRBJ2-1,10,TRBV12-3/TRBV12-4,ASSHKGTSGF
TRBJ2-7,16,TRBV9,ASSPGASGSLTSYEQY
TRBJ2-7,15,TRBV7-2,ASSSIAGGPVSYEQY
TRBJ1-4,16,TRBV7-2,ASSLDLDGRQGDEKLF
TRBJ2-7,11,TRBV6-2/TRBV6-3,ASRTSGGAGQY
-,14,TRBV6-2/TRBV6-3,ASSQIGLIGTYEQY
TRBJ2-3,12,TRBV7-2,ASSFTSGGDTQY
TRBJ2-1,11,TRBV7-3,ASSLTGVGEQF
TRBJ1-4,13,TRBV2,ASRGQGLTNEKLF
TRBJ1-4,11,TRBV6-2/TRBV6-3,ASSRGIPEKLF
TRBJ1-3,14,TRBV7-2,ASSFGQPSSGNTIY
-,17,TRBV18,ASSLMIGAGTGPQETQY
TRBJ2-7,13,TRBV3-1,ASSQGGLASYEQY
TRBJ2-7,14,TRBV20-1,SARGQDRVVSYEQY